These T cell receptor beta chains were read from a single sample in a study of blood T cell repertoires in COVID-19. Some clones are missing from TCRdb's copy, which holds only in-frame ones; the method was immunoSEQ multiplex PCR. This sample has 300,000 to 450,000 clones, with 85% found just once. Sequencing used peripheral blood. The source is a young woman with acute or convalescent COVID-19. The CDR3 runs from the conserved cysteine through the conserved F or W. Fields, in order: V gene, clone size, J gene, D gene, CDR3 protein. D genes are given only for firm matches. Where a row states a size, it is once, few, many or the class of an expanded clone; other rows omit it.

TRBV27	.	TRBJ2-7	.	CASSLSERGSYEQYF
TRBV6-5	once	TRBJ1-1	.	CASSYSLSSGAGAFF
TRBV12-3/TRBV12-4	.	TRBJ1-1	.	CASSPTGVTEAFF
TRBV9	.	TRBJ2-3	.	CASSVAEHTQYF
TRBV19	few	TRBJ1-5	.	CASSPRESGDSNQPQHF
TRBV19	.	TRBJ2-2	.	CASTPFLDRVNTGELFF
TRBV19	.	TRBJ2-1	TRBD1	CASSSTGSSYNEQFF
TRBV5-8	.	TRBJ2-7	TRBD1	CASSSPTGGTYEQYF
TRBV6-5	.	TRBJ2-3	.	CASRRTPSSTDTQYF
TRBV6-1	.	TRBJ2-1	.	CASSEIGRAYNEQFF
TRBV29-1	.	TRBJ1-1	.	CSVIPPGQRGTEAFF
TRBV19	few	TRBJ2-1	.	CASRTVATKNEQFF
TRBV10-1	.	TRBJ1-1	TRBD1	CASSELQGAAFF
TRBV6-1	.	TRBJ1-4	TRBD1	CASSDPGQGYEKLFF
TRBV19	.	TRBJ2-3	.	CASSSRGEHTDTQYF
TRBV6-2/TRBV6-3	.	TRBJ1-3	.	CASSSGNSGNTIYF
TRBV20-1	.	TRBJ2-5	.	CSATPSETQYF
TRBV6-4	few	TRBJ2-1	TRBD1	CASSGGQGGNEQFF
TRBV11-2	.	TRBJ1-2	TRBD1	CASSLRDREWDGYTF
TRBV7-3	once	TRBJ1-1	.	CASSLLGMNTEAFF